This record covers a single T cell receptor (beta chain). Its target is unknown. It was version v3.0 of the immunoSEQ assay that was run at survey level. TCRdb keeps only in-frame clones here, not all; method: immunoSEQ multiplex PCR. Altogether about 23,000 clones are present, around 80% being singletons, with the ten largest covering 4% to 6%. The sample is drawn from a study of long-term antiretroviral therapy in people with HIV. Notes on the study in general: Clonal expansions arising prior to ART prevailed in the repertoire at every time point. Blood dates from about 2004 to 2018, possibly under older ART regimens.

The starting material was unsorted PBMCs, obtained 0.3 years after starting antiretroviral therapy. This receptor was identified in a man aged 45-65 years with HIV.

Written as DNA, the CDR3 is TGCGCCAGCAGCCGCGGGACAGGGAAAGAGACCCAGTACTTC. Protein sequence: CASSRGTGKETQYF. V and J are TRBV5-1 and TRBJ2-5, with 9 bases that match TRBD1. The trim removed 4 bases at V and 3 bases at J, leaving 4 bases unmatched. This CDR3 contains 14 residues. From germline, CDR1 is SGHRS and CDR2 YFSETQ.